This T cell receptor (beta chain) was sequenced in a study of Graves' ophthalmopathy and Graves' hyperthyroidism. RNA transcripts served as template for amplifying TCR beta CDR3 sequences. RT-PCR in the first round used HTBI primers; a second-round multiplex PCR followed. In TCRdb, the multiplex PCR reads were re-called with MiXCR into one record per CDR3 protein. Seen here are roughly 600,000 distinct CDR3 sequences, under 40% observed once, and the top ten hold about 4.6%. A remark on this clonotype: Its antigen remains unknown. At one of its ends the junction is not consistent with the germline gene, which may arise from a read error.

The CDR3 is made up of 13 amino acids. The germline CDR1 and CDR2 sequences are WSHSY and SAAADI. The study, taken as a whole, reports: Most thyroid clonotypes with frequency above 0.001 were detected in blood too.

The clonotype was recovered from an adult man with Graves' hyperthyroidism. Sequenced: peripheral blood or thyroid tissue (not recorded which). V is TRBV10-2 and J is TRBJ2-2, with D perhaps TRBD1 (6 bases). CDR3 coding DNA: TGTGCCAGCAGTGAGCTCAGGGGCGGGGAGCTGTTTTTT. This gives the protein CASSELRGGELFF.